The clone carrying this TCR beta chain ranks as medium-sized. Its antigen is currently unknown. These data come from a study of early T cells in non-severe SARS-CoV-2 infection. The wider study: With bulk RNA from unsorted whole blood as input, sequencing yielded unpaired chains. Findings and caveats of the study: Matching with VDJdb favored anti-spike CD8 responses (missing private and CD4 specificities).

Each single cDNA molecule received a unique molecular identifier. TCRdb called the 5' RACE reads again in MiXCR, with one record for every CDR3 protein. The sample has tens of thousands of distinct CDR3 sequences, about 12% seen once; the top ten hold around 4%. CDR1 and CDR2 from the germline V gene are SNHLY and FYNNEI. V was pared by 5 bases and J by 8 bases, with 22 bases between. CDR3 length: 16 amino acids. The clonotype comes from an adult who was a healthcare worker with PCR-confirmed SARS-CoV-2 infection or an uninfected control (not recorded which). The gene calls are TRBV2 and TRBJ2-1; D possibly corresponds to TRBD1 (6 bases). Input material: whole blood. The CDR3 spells CASSPFLQGKGYEQFF. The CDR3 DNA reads TGTGCCAGCAGTCCTTTCTTACAGGGTAAGGGGTATGAGCAGTTCTTC.